Shown below are 2 T cell receptor beta chains from a single sample sequenced in a study of blood T cells in healthy people across ages. PCR was performed a second time for about 7 to 12 cycles using a sample-barcoded 5' primer and a J-beta primer mix. One entry per CDR3 protein, called by TCRdb with MiXCR from the 5' RACE reads. The sample gives roughly 2 million distinct CDR3 sequences, just under 50% of which show up once; around 2.1% is in the top ten. Sequencing was done on a sample of blood. The source of these receptors is a woman aged 40-49 years in good health.

The chain has TRBV20-1 and TRBJ2-5; possibly TRBD2 for D (5 bases). The CDR3 totals 15 residues. The germline CDR1 and CDR2 sequences are DFQATT and SNEGSKA (reference sequence). V was trimmed by 3 bases and J by 5 bases, leaving 19 bases between them. The DNA for the CDR3 is TGCAGTGCTAGGCCCCACGGGGAACAGTGGGAGACCCAGTACTTC. It is translated as CSARPHGEQWETQYF.

This clonotype has more than one count but fewer than ten. This chain connects TRBV27 to TRBJ2-7; D may match TRBD1 or TRBD2 (5 bases each). The CDR3 covers 14 residues. The V gene's germline CDR1 is MNHEY and CDR2 SMNVEV (reference sequence). V dropped 8 bases and J dropped 3 bases, with 17 bases sitting between them. DNA of the CDR3: TGTGCCAGCGCTCGGGGCGTACTGTACTACGAGCAGTACTTC. Amino acid sequence: CASARGVLYYEQYF.